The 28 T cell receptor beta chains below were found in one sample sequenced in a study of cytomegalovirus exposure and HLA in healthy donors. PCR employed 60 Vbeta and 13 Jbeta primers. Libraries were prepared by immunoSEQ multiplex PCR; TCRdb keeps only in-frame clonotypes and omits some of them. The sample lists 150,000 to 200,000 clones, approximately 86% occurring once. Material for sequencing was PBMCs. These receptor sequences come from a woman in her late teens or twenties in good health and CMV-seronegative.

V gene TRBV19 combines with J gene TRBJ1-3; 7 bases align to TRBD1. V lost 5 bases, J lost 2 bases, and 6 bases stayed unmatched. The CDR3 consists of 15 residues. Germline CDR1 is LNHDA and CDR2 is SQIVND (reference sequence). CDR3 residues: CASSLRQGTGNTIYF. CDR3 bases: TGTGCCAGTAGTCTTCGACAGGGAACTGGAAACACCATATATTTT.

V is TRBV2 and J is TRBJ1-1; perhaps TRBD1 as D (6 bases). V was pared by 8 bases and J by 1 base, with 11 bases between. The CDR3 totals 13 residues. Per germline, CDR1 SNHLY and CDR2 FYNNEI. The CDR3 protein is CASLDRRNTEAFF. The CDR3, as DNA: TGTGCCAGCTTAGACAGGAGGAACACTGAAGCTTTCTTT.

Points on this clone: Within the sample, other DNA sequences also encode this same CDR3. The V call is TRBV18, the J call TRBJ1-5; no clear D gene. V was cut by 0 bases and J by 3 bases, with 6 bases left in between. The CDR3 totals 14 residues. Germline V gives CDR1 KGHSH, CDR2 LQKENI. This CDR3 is CASSPPASNQPQHF. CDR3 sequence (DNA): TGTGCCAGCTCACCACCGGCCTCCAATCAGCCCCAGCATTTT.

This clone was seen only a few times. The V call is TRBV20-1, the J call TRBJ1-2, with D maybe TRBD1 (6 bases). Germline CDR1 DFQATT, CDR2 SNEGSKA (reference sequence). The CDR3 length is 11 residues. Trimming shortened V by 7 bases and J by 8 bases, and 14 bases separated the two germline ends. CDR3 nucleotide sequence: TGCAGTGGTCGGGGGGCGGGAGGCTACACCTTC. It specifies CSGRGAGGYTF.

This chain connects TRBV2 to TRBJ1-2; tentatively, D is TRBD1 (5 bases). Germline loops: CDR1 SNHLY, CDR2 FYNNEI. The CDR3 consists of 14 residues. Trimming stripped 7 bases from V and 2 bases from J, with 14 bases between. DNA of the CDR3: TGTGCCAGCACCGACAGATCAGTGAACTATGGCTACACCTTC. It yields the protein CASTDRSVNYGYTF.

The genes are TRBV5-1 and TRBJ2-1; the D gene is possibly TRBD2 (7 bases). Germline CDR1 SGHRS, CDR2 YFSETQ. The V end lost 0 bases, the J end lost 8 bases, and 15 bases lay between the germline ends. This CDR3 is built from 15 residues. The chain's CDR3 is CASSLEGEGFDEQFF. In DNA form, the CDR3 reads TGCGCCAGCAGCTTGGAGGGGGAGGGGTTCGATGAGCAGTTCTTC. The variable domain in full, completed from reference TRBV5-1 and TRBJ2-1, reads KAGVTQTPRYLIKTRGQQVTLSCSPISGHRSVSWYQQTPGQGLQFLFEYFSETQRNKGNFPGRFSGRQFSNSRSEMNVSTLELGDSALYLCASSLEGEGFDEQFFGPGTRLTVL.

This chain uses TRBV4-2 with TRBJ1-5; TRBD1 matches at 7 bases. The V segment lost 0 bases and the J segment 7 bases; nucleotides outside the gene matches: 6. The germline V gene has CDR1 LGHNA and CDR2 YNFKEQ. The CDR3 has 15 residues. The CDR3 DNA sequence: TGTGCCAGCAGCCAAGATCTTTCAGGGGGGCAGCCCCAGCATTTT. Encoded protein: CASSQDLSGGQPQHF.

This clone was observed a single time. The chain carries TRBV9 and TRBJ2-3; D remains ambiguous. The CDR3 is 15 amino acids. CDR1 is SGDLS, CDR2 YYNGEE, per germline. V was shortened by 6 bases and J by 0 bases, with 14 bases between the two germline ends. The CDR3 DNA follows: TGTGCCAGCAACTCAGAGGCGGAAAGCACAGATACGCAGTATTTT. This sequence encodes CASNSEAESTDTQYF.

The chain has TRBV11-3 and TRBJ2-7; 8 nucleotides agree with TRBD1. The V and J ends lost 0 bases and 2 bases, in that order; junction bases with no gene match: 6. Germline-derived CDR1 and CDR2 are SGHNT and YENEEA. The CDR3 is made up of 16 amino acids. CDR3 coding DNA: TGTGCCAGCAGCTTAGACAGGGGGCGAGAGACCTACGAGCAGTACTTC. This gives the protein CASSLDRGRETYEQYF.

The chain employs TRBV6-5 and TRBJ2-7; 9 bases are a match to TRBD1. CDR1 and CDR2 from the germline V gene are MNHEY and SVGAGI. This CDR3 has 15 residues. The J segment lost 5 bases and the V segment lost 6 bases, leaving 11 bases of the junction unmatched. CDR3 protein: CASRDEGQGGHEQYF. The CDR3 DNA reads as TGTGCCAGCAGAGACGAGGGACAGGGAGGCCACGAGCAGTACTTC.

The CDR3 DNA reads TGTGCCAGCAGTTACTCGATAGCCTCCTACGAGCAGTACTTC. Translating it yields CASSYSIASYEQYF. The V gene is TRBV6-5, the J gene TRBJ2-7; D ambiguous. The CDR3 consists of 14 residues. CDR1 and CDR2 (germline): MNHEY, SVGAGI. V was shortened by 0 bases and J by 0 bases, with 6 bases between the two germline ends.

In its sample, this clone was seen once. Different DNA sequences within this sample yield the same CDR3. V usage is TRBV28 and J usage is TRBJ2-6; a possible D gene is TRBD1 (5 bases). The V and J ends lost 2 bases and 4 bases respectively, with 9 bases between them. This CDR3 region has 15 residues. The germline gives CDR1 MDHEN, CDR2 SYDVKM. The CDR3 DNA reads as TGTGCCAGCAGTTTACAGGGATCGGGGGCCAACGTCCTGACTTTC. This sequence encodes CASSLQGSGANVLTF.

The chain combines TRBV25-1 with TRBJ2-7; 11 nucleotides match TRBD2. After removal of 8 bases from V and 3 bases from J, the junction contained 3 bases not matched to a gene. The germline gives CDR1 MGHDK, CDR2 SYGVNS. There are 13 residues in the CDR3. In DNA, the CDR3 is TGTGCCAGCGAAGGGACTAGCGGCTACGAGCAGTACTTC. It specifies CASEGTSGYEQYF.

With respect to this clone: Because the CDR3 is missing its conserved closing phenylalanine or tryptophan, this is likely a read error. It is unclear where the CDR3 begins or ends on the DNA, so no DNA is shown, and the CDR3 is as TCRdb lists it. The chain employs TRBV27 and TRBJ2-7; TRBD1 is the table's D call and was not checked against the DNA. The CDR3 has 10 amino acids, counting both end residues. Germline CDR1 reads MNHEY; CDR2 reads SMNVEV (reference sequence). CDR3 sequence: CASSLIPPTP.

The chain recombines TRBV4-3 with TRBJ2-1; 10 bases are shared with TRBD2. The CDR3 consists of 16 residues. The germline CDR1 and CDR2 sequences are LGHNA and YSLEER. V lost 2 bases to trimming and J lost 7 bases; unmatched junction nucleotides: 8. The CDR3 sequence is CASSQSPSGSVNEQFF. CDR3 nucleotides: TGCGCCAGCAGCCAAAGCCCTAGCGGGAGTGTTAATGAGCAGTTCTTC.

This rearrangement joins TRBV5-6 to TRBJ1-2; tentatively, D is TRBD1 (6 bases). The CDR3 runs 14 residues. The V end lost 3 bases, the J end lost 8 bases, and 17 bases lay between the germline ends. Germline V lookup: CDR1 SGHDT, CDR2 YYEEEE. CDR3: CASSSGGEGDGYTF. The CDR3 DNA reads TGTGCCAGCAGCTCGGGGGGAGAGGGGGACGGCTACACCTTC.

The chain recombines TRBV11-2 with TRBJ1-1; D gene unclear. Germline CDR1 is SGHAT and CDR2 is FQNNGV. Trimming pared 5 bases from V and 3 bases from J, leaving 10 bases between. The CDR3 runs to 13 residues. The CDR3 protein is CASSPSRDTEAFF. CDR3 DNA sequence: TGTGCCAGCAGCCCTAGTCGGGACACTGAAGCTTTCTTT.

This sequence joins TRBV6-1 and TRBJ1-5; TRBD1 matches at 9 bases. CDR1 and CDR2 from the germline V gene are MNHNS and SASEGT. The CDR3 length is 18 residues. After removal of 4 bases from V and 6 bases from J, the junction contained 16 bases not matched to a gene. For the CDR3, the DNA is TGTGCCAGCAGTGGCCTAGGGACAGGGTATTTCTACGGTCAGCCCCAGCATTTT. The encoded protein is CASSGLGTGYFYGQPQHF.

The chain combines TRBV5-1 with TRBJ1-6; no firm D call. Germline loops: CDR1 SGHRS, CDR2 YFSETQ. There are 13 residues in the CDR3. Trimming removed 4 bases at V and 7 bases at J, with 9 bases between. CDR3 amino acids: CASSPPNNSPLHF. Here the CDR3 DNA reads TGCGCCAGCAGCCCACCTAACAATTCACCCCTCCACTTT.

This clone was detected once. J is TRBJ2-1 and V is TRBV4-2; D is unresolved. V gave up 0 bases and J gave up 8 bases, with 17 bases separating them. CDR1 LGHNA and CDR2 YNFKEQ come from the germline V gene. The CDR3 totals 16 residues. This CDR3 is CASSQEERRGVDEQFF. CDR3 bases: TGTGCCAGCAGCCAAGAGGAACGAAGAGGCGTAGATGAGCAGTTCTTC.

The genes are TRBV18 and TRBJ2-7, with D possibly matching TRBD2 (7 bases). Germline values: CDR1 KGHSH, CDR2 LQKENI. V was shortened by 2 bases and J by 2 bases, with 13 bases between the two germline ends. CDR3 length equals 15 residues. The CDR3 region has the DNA TGTGCCAGCTCACCAGGGGGGGGCTACACCTACGAGCAGTACTTC. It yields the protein CASSPGGGYTYEQYF.

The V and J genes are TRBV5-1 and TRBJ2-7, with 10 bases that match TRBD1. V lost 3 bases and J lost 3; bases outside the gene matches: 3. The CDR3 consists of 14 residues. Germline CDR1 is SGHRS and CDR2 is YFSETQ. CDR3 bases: TGCGCCAGCAGCTGGGGACAGGGGATCTACGAGCAGTACTTC. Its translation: CASSWGQGIYEQYF. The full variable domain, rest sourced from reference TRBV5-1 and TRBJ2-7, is KAGVTQTPRYLIKTRGQQVTLSCSPISGHRSVSWYQQTPGQGLQFLFEYFSETQRNKGNFPGRFSGRQFSNSRSEMNVSTLELGDSALYLCASSWGQGIYEQYFGPGTRLTVT.

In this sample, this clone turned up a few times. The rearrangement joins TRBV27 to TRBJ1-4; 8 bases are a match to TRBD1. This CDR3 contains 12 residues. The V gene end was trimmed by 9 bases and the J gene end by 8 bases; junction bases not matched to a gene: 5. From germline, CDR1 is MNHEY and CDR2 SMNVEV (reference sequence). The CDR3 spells CASGQGAEKLFF. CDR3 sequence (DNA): TGTGCCAGTGGACAGGGAGCCGAAAAACTGTTTTTT.

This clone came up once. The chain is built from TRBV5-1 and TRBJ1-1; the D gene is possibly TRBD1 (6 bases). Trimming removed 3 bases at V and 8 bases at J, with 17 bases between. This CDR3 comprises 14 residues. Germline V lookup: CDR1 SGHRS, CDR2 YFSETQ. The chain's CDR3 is CASSSLPGQLEAFF. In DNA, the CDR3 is TGCGCCAGCAGCTCGCTCCCGGGACAACTCGAAGCTTTCTTT.

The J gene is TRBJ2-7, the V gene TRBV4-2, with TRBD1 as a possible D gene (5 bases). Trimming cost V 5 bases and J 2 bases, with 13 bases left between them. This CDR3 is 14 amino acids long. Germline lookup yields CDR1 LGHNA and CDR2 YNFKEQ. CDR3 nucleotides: TGTGCCAGCAGCTCGTGGGGCAGAACCTACGAGCAGTACTTC. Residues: CASSSWGRTYEQYF.

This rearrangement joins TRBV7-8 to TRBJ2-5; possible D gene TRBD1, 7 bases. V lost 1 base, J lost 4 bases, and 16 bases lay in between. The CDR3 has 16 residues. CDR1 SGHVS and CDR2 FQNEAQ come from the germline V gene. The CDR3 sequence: CASSLGRGRRGETQYF. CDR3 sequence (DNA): TGTGCCAGCAGCTTAGGAAGGGGGCGGCGGGGAGAGACCCAGTACTTC.

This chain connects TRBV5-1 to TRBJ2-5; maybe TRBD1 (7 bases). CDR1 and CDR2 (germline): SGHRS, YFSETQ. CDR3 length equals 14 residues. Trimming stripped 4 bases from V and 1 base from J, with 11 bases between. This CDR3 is CASSGGTVQETQYF. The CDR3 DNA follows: TGCGCCAGCAGCGGGGGGACAGTCCAAGAGACCCAGTACTTC.

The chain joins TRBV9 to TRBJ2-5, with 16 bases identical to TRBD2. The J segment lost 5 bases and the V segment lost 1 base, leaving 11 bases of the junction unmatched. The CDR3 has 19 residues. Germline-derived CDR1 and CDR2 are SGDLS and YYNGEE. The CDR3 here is CASSVTQGTSGRALETQYF. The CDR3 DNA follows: TGTGCCAGCAGCGTAACACAGGGGACTAGCGGGAGGGCCCTTGAGACCCAGTACTTC.